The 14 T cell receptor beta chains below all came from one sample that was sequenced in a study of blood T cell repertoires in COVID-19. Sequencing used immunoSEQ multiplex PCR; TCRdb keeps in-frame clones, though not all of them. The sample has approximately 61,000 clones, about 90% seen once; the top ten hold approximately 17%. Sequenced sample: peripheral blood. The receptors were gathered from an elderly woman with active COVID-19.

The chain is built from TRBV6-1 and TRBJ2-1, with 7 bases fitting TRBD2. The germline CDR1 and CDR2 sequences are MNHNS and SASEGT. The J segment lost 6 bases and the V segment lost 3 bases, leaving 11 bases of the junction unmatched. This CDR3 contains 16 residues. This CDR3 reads CASSDPAGTVRNEQFF. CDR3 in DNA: TGTGCCAGCAGTGATCCAGCGGGGACCGTACGCAATGAGCAGTTCTTC.

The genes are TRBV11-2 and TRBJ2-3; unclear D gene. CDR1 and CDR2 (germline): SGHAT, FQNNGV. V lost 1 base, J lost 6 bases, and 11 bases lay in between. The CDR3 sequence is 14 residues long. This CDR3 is CASSLGLTRDTQYF. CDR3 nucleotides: TGTGCCAGCAGCTTAGGTTTGACGCGGGATACGCAGTATTTT.

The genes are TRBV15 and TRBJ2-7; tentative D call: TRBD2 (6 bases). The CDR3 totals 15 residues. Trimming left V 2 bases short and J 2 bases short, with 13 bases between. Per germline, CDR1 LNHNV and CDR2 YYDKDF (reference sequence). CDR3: CATSRPGLAAYEQYF. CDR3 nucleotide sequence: TGTGCCACCAGCAGACCGGGACTCGCCGCCTACGAGCAGTACTTC. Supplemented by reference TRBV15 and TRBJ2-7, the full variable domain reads DAMVIQNPRYQVTQFGKPVTLSCSQTLNHNVMYWYQQKSSQAPKLLFHYYDKDFNNEADTPDNFQSRRPNTSFCFLDIRSPGLGDTAMYLCATSRPGLAAYEQYFGPGTRLTVT.

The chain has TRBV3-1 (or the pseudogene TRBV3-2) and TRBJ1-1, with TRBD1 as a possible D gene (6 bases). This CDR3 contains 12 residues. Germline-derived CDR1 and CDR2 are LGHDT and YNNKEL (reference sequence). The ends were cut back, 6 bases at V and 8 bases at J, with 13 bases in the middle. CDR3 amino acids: CASRNRAGEAFF. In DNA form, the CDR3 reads TGTGCCAGCAGAAACAGGGCCGGGGAAGCTTTCTTT.

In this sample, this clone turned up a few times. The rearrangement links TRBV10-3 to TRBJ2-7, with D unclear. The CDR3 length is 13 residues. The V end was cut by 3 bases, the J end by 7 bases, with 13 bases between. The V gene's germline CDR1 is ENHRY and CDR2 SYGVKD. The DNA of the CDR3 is TGTGCCATCAGTGACCGGATTTCGCGGGAGCAGTACTTC. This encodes CAISDRISREQYF.

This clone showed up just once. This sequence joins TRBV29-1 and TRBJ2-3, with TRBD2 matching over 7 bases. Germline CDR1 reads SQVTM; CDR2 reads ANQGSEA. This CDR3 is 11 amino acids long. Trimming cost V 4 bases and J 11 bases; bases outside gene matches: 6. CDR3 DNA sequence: TGCAGCGTTGTTCTCCCGGGAGGGCAGTATTTT. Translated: CSVVLPGGQYF.

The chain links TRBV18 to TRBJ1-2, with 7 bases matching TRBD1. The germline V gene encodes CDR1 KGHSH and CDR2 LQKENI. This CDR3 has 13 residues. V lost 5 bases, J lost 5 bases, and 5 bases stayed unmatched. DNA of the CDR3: TGTGCCAGCTCATCGGGGACAGAATATGGCTACACCTTC. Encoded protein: CASSSGTEYGYTF.

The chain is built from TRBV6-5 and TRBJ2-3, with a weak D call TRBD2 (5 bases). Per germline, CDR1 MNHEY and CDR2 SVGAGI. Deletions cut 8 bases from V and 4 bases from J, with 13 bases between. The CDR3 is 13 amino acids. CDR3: CASPSQWADTQYF. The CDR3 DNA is TGTGCCAGCCCTAGCCAATGGGCAGATACGCAGTATTTT.

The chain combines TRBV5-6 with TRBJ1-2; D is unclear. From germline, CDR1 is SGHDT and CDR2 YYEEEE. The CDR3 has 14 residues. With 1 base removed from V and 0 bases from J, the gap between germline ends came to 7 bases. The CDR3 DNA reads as TGTGCCAGCAGCTTGCCCCAAACTAACTATGGCTACACCTTC. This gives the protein CASSLPQTNYGYTF.

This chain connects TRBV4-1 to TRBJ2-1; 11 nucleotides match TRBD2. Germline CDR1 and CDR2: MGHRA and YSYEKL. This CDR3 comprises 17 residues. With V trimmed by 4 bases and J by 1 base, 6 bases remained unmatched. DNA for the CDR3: TGCGCCAGCAGCCGTGGACTAGCGGGTTTGTCCTACAATGAGCAGTTCTTC. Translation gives CASSRGLAGLSYNEQFF.

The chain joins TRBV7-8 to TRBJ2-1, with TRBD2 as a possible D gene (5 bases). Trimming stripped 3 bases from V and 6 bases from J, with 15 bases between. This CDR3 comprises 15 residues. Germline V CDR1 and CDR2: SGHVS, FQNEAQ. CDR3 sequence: CASSFTRVSVNEQFF. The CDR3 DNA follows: TGTGCCAGCAGCTTTACGAGGGTTTCGGTCAATGAGCAGTTCTTC.

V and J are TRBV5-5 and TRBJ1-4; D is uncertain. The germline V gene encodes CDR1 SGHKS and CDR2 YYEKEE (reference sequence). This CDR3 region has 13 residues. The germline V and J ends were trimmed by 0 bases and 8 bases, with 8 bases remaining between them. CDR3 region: CASSLGRREKLFF. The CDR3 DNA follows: TGTGCCAGCAGCTTGGGGCGGAGAGAAAAACTGTTTTTT.

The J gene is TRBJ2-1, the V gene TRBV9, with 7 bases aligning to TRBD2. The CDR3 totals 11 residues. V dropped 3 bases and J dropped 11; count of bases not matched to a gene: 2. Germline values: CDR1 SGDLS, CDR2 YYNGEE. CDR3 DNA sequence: TGTGCCAGCAGCGCAGCGGGGAAGCAGTTCTTC. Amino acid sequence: CASSAAGKQFF.

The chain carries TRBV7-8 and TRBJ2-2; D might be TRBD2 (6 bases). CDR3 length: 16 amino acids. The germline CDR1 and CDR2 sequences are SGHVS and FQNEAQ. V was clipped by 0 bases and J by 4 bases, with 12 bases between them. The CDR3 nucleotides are TGTGCCAGCAGCTTAGCGCCGCGGGGAGGCACCGGGGAGCTGTTTTTT. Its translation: CASSLAPRGGTGELFF.